This T cell receptor beta chain was obtained from a study of shared clonotypes between healthy human individuals. The trim removed 8 bases at V and 0 bases at J, leaving 9 bases unmatched. CDR1 is MDHEN and CDR2 is SYDVKM in the germline V gene. The CDR3 is 17 residues long. This clone showed up just a few times. Assay: immunoSEQ multiplex PCR; the TCRdb copy retains only in-frame clones and omits some. The sample has under 850,000 clones, about two thirds seen once. V gene TRBV28 combines with J gene TRBJ2-6; the match to TRBD1 covers 8 bases. This sequence originates from a woman aged 30 to 39 in good health. The sample consisted of memory CD4+ T cells sorted from blood. Specified subset: CD45RA-negative fraction. The CDR3 DNA is TGTGCCAGCCGTATCGGGACAGGAGGCTCTGGGGCCAACGTCCTGACTTTC. Protein: CASRIGTGGSGANVLTF.